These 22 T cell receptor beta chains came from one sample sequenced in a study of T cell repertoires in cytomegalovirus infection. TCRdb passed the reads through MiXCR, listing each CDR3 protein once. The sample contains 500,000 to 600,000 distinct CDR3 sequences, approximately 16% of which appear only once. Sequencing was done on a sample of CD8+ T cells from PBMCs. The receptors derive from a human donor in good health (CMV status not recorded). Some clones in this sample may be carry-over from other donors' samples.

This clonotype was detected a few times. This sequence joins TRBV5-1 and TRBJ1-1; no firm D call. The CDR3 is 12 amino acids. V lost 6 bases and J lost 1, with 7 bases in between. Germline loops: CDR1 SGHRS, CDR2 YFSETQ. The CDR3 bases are TGCGCCAGCAATGGCCCGAACACTGAAGCTTTCTTT. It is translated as CASNGPNTEAFF.

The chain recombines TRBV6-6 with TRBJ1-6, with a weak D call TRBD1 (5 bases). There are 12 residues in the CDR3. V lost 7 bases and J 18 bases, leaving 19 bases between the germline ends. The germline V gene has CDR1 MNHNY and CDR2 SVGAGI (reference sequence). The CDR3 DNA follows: TGTGCCAGCACCCCCCAGGGCAGTCAACGCCACTTT. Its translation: CASTPQGSQRHF.

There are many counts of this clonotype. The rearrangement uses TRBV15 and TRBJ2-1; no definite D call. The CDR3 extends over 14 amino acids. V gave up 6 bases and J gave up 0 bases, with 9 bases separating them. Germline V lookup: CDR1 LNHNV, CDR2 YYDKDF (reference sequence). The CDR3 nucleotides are TGTGCCACCAGTCCTCTTACCTCCTACAATGAGCAGTTCTTC. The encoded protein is CATSPLTSYNEQFF.

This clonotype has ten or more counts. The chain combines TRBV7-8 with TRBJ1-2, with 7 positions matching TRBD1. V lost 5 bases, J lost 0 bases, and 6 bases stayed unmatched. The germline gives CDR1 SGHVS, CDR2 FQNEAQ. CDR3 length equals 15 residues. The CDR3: CASSVSTGTNYGYTF. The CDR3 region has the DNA TGTGCCAGCAGCGTTTCGACAGGGACTAACTATGGCTACACCTTC.

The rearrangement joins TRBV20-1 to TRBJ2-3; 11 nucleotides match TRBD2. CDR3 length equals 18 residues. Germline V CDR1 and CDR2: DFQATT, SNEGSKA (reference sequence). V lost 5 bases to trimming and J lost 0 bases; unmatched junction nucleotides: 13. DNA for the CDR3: TGCAGTGCTGGACAAGTTACCCGGACTAGCGGGAGCACAGATACGCAGTATTTT. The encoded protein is CSAGQVTRTSGSTDTQYF.

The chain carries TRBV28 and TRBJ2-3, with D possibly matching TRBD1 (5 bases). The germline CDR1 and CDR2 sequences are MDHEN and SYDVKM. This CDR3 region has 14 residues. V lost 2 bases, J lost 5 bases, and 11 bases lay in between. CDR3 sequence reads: CASSLRQKVDTQYF. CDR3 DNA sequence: TGTGCCAGCAGTTTAAGACAGAAAGTAGATACGCAGTATTTT.

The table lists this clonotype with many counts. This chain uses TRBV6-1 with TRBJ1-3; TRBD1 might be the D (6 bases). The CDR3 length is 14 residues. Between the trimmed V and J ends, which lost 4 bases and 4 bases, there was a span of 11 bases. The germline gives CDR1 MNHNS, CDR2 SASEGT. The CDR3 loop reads CASSGYRVGNTIYF. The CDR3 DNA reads TGTGCCAGCAGTGGGTACAGGGTGGGAAACACCATATATTTT.

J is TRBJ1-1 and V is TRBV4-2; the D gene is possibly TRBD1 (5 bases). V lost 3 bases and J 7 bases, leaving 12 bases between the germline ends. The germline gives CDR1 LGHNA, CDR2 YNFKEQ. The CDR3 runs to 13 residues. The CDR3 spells CASSQKRGGEAFF. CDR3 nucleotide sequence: TGTGCCAGCAGCCAGAAAAGGGGAGGTGAAGCTTTCTTT.

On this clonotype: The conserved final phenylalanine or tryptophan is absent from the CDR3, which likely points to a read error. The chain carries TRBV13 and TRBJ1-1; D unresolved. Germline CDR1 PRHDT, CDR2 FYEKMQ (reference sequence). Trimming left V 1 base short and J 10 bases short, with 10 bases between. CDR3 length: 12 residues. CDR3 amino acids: CASSLDGEGAFL. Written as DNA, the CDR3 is TGTGCCAGCAGCTTAGACGGGGAAGGAGCTTTCTTG.

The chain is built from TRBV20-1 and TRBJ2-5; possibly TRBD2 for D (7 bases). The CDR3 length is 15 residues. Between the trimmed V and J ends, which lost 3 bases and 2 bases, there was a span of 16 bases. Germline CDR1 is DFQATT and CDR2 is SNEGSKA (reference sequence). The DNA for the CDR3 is TGCAGTGCTAGGTGGGGGGGCCACATACAAGAGACCCAGTACTTC. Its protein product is CSARWGGHIQETQYF.

For the CDR3, the DNA is TGTGCCAGTAGTATAGATGGCAGAGCGAACACTGAAGCTTTCTTT. Translation gives CASSIDGRANTEAFF. The genes are TRBV19 and TRBJ1-1; no firm D call. The CDR3 has 15 amino acids. V was shortened by 0 bases and J by 1 base, with 9 bases between the two germline ends. Germline V CDR1 and CDR2: LNHDA, SQIVND (reference sequence).

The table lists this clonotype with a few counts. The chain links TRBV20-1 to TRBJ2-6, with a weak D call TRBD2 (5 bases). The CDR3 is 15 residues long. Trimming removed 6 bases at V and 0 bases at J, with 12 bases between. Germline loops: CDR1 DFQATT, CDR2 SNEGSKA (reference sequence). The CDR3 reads CSAETGFSGANVLTF. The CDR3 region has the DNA TGCAGTGCGGAGACGGGGTTCTCTGGGGCCAACGTCCTGACTTTC.

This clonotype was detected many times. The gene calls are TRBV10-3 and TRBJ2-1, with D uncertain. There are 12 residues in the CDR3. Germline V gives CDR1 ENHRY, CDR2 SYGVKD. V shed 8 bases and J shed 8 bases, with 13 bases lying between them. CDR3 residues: CAISPGRDEQFF. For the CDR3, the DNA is TGTGCCATCTCTCCAGGTCGGGATGAGCAGTTCTTC.

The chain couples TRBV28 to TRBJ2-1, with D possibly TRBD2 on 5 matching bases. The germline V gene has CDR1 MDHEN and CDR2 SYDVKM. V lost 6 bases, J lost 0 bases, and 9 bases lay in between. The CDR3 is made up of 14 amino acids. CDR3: CASRPSPSYNEQFF. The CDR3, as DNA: TGTGCCAGCAGACCTAGCCCCTCCTACAATGAGCAGTTCTTC.

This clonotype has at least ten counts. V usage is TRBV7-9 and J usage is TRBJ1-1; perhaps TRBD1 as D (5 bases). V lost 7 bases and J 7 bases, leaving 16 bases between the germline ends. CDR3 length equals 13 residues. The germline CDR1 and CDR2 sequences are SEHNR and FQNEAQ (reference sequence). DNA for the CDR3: TGTGCCAGCAACTTTCAGGGAATCAGTGAAGCTTTCTTT. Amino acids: CASNFQGISEAFF.

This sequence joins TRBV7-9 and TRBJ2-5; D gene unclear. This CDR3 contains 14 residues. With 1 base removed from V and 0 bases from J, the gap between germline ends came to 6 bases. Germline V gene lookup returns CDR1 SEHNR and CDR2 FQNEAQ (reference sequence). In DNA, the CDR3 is TGTGCCAGCAGCTTAGTGTCTTACCAAGAGACCCAGTACTTC. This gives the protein CASSLVSYQETQYF.

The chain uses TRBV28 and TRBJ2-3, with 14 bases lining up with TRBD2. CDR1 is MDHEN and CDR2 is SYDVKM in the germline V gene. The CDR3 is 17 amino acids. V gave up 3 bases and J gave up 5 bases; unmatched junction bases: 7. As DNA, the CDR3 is TGTGCCAGCAGTTTCTCCCAGACTAGCGGGAGGGTAGATACGCAGTATTTT. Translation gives CASSFSQTSGRVDTQYF.

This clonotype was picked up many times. The CDR3 is CASSRGRGGNNEQFF. CDR3 nucleotides: TGTGCCAGCAGCCGGGGAAGAGGGGGGAACAATGAGCAGTTCTTC. V gene TRBV7-2 combines with J gene TRBJ2-1; D could derive from TRBD1 or TRBD2 (6 bases each). Trimming removed 5 bases from V and 5 bases from J, with 16 bases in between. CDR3 length: 15 residues. CDR1 is SGHTA and CDR2 is FQGNSA in the germline V gene.

CDR3 bases: TGTGCCAGCAGCCACGGGACAGGGACGGGTAGTGAAAAACTGTTTTTT. Its translation is CASSHGTGTGSEKLFF. This chain joins TRBV5-5 and TRBJ1-4; 9 nucleotides match TRBD1. The V gene's germline CDR1 is SGHKS and CDR2 YYEKEE (reference sequence). V was clipped by 4 bases and J by 7 bases; unmatched bases: 11. The CDR3 runs 16 residues.

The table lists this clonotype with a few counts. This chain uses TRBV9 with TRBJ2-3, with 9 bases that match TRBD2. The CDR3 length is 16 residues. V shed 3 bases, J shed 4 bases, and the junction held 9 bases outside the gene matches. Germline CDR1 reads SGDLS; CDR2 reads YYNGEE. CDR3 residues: CASSAPGRGGPDTQYF. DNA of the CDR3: TGTGCCAGCAGCGCTCCTGGGCGGGGGGGCCCAGATACGCAGTATTTT.

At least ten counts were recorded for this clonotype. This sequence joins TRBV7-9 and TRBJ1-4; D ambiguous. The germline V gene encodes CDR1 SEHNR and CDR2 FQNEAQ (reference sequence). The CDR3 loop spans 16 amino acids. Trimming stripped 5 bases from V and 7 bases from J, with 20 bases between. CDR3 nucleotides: TGTGCCAGCAGCGGCCTTCGGACGGAAGTTGGTGAAAAACTGTTTTTT. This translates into CASSGLRTEVGEKLFF.

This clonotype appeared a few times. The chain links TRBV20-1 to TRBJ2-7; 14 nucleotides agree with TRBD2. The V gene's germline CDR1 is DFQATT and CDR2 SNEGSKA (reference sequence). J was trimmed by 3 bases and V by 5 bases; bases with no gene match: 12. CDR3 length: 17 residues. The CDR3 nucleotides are TGCAGTGCTGCAACCGGGACTAGCGGGAGCCGTCTCTACGAGCAGTACTTC. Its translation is CSAATGTSGSRLYEQYF.